This T cell receptor beta chain was profiled in a study of shared clonotypes between healthy human individuals. For the study at large: The cohort had a couple of women and three men, ages 18 to 49. Study observations and caveats: Larger estimated richness was generally recorded for naive subsets relative to memory subsets.

As concerns this clone: Its antigen is not known.

Profiled with immunoSEQ multiplex PCR; TCRdb holds only in-frame clones, not every one. The repertoire holds more than 2 million clones, with 85% to 95% as singletons. The sequence was obtained from a man between 18 and 29 years old in good health. Sequenced sample: naive CD4+ T cells sorted from blood. Indicated subset: CD45RA+ positively selected.

The CDR3 protein is CASSLALVGNYGYTF. Here the CDR3 DNA reads TGTGCCAGCAGCTTGGCCTTAGTGGGAAACTATGGCTACACCTTC. The chain joins TRBV5-4 to TRBJ1-2; D gene uncertain. Germline loops: CDR1 SGHNT, CDR2 YYREEE (reference sequence). CDR3 length: 15 residues. The V and J ends lost 0 bases and 2 bases respectively, with 11 bases between them.